Listed below are T cell receptor beta chains from one sample, sequenced in a study of beta chain features in type 1 diabetes. Method: immunoSEQ multiplex PCR; TCRdb's copy keeps in-frame clones and lacks some. The sample records about 700,000 clones, around an eighth being singletons. The sequenced material came from naive CD4+ T cells from blood. Source of these receptors: a man aged 18 to 29 with type 1 diabetes. Each CDR3 is given with its conserved first and last residue. The order of the fields is J gene, V gene, CDR3 length, CDR3 protein.

TRBJ2-7,TRBV6-6,14,CASTQSGGWNEQYF
TRBJ1-3,TRBV11-2,19,CASSQIREGSTGSGNTIYF
TRBJ1-1,TRBV28,13,CASRQSGGTEAFF
TRBJ2-5,TRBV5-1,16,CASSSRTSGGEETQYF
TRBJ1-2,TRBV6-6,15,CASSPGTGTFYGYTF
TRBJ1-2,TRBV5-1,15,CASSLGYALDYGYTF
TRBJ2-3,TRBV19,15,CASSSWGTGPDTQYF
TRBJ2-3,TRBV9,19,CASSVGLRGTSGGPDTQYF
TRBJ2-7,TRBV27,13,CASSLRVSYEQYF
TRBJ1-4,TRBV4-2,16,CASSPGGGATNEKLFF
TRBJ1-2,TRBV6-4,13,CASSSGDWHGYTF
TRBJ1-1,TRBV6-5,13,CASSSLANTEAFF
TRBJ2-1,TRBV6-1,15,CASSEAAGSYNEQFF
TRBJ2-1,TRBV28,14,CASSSGQGFDEQFF
TRBJ1-1,TRBV7-9,14,CASSLRPDGTEAFF
TRBJ2-5,TRBV7-9,14,CASILGADQETQYF
TRBJ2-6,TRBV4-1,18,CASSQPLGQFSGANVLTF
TRBJ1-2,TRBV30,15,CAWASSTGGWWGYTF
TRBJ1-6,TRBV29-1,13,CSVVNRGDSTIHF
TRBJ1-2,TRBV4-1,17,CASSQDRPVIANYGYTF